The entry below gives a single T cell receptor beta chain sequence along with its context. The method was immunoSEQ multiplex PCR; TCRdb's version includes in-frame clones alone and lacks a portion of them. The table lists 65,000 to 85,000 clones, approximately 82% of them singletons. This sample stems from a study of cytotoxic CD8 clonotypes in ibrutinib-treated CLL. V lost 8 bases to trimming and J lost 2 bases, with 16 bases between them. The germline V gene encodes CDR1 SNHLY and CDR2 FYNNEI. There are 15 residues in the CDR3. The V and J genes are TRBV2 and TRBJ1-3, with D possibly TRBD1 on 5 matching bases. This TCR was recovered from a human donor with chronic lymphocytic leukemia. The input for sequencing was PBMCs, taken after 24 months of ibrutinib treatment. This chain's CDR3 is CASQKGGVAGNTIYF. As DNA, the CDR3 is TGTGCCAGCCAGAAGGGAGGGGTCGCTGGAAACACCATATATTTT.